This T cell receptor beta chain derives from a study of blood T cells in healthy people across ages. Next came a second PCR, run for about 7 to 12 cycles, which used a sample-barcoded 5' primer along with a J-beta primer mix. TCRdb redid the calling of the 5' RACE reads with MiXCR, one entry per CDR3 protein. The table lists over a million distinct CDR3 sequences, about 43% of them singletons. The sample holds a few counts of this clonotype. What it recognizes is unknown. The CDR3 loop spans 15 amino acids. The V gene end was trimmed by 3 bases and the J gene end by 1 base; junction bases not matched to a gene: 5. The V gene's germline CDR1 is LGHNA and CDR2 YNFKEQ. Healthy Caucasian individuals from Russia aged about 6 to 100 served as donors. Findings of the study overall: Unsorted PBMC material precluded a definitive naive versus antigen-experienced comparison. The fall in TCR beta diversity per million T cells was roughly linear with age.

The specimen was blood. The chain combines TRBV4-2 with TRBJ1-2, with 7 bases lining up with TRBD1. This TCR was sampled from a woman aged 18-30 years in good health. DNA of the CDR3: TGTGCCAGCAGCCATGGTCAGGGGGGTAACTATGGCTACACCTTC. Its protein product is CASSHGQGGNYGYTF.